Shown below are 20 T cell receptor beta chains from a single sample sequenced in a study of beta chain features in type 1 diabetes. Regarding the study as a whole: Patients with Type 1 diabetes showed moderately but significantly shorter TCRB CDR3s in all four CD4+ subsets.

Antigens of these TCRs are unknown. Expressed TCRB transcripts were sequenced, since all the RNA that had been isolated was reverse transcribed. Clones were sequenced by immunoSEQ multiplex PCR, and TCRdb holds only the in-frame ones, with some missing. The table has about 28,000 clones, around three fifths seen once. The specimen sequenced was Tregs from blood. Receptors were obtained from a woman younger than 45 with type 1 diabetes.

The J gene is TRBJ1-6, the V gene TRBV7-9; TRBD1 might be the D (5 bases). Per germline, CDR1 SEHNR and CDR2 FQNEAQ (reference sequence). The CDR3 totals 14 residues. V was cut by 3 bases and J by 7 bases, with 10 bases left in between. The CDR3 region is CASSLGRINSPLHF. CDR3 in DNA: TGTGCCAGCAGCTTGGGGCGGATAAATTCACCCCTCCACTTT. Drawing the rest from reference TRBV7-9 and TRBJ1-6, the complete variable domain is DTGVSQNPRHKITKRGQNVTFRCDPISEHNRLYWYRQTLGQGPEFLTYFQNEAQLEKSRLLSDRFSAERPKGSFSTLEIQRTEQGDSAMYLCASSLGRINSPLHFGNGTRLTVT.

This chain uses TRBV9 with TRBJ2-3; D may be TRBD2 (5 bases). Trimming removed 0 bases from V and 2 bases from J, with 13 bases in between. This CDR3 is built from 16 residues. Germline lookup yields CDR1 SGDLS and CDR2 YYNGEE. CDR3 DNA sequence: TGTGCCAGCAGCGTAGGAGCGGATGAACTCACAGATACGCAGTATTTT. Its protein product is CASSVGADELTDTQYF.

The chain is built from TRBV5-1 and TRBJ2-5; 9 nucleotides align to TRBD1. The CDR3 totals 13 residues. Germline assignment: CDR1 SGHRS and CDR2 YFSETQ. V lost 7 bases, J lost 4 bases, and 5 bases stayed unmatched. CDR3 DNA: TGCGCCAGCCAGGGACAGGGAGGAGAGACCCAGTACTTC. As protein: CASQGQGGETQYF.

This chain connects TRBV6-5 to TRBJ2-7, with 7 bases identical to TRBD1. The CDR3 covers 15 residues. After removal of 6 bases from V and 3 bases from J, the junction contained 11 bases not matched to a gene. Germline CDR1 and CDR2: MNHEY and SVGAGI. Here the CDR3 DNA reads TGTGCCAGCAGAGAGACGACAGGGAATTTCTACGAGCAGTACTTC. Its protein product is CASRETTGNFYEQYF.

The V call is TRBV25-1, the J call TRBJ2-7; 7 bases match TRBD1. Germline V gives CDR1 MGHDK, CDR2 SYGVNS. V was pared by 8 bases and J by 0 bases, with 4 bases of the junction left unmatched. This CDR3 has 13 amino acids. CDR3 in DNA: TGTGCCAGCTTTGGGGACAGCTCCTACGAGCAGTACTTC. Its protein product is CASFGDSSYEQYF.

The rearrangement links TRBV28 to TRBJ2-7; D possibly corresponds to TRBD2 (5 bases). V lost 5 bases, J lost 7 bases, and 12 bases lay in between. The CDR3 runs 12 residues. CDR1 and CDR2 from the germline V gene are MDHEN and SYDVKM. The CDR3 bases are TGTGCCAGCAGTCGCGTTCCGGGGGAGCAGTACTTC. Amino acid sequence: CASSRVPGEQYF.

The chain couples TRBV5-1 to TRBJ2-3; perhaps TRBD2 as D (5 bases). V lost 2 bases and J lost 6, with 13 bases in between. This CDR3 contains 14 residues. In germline, CDR1 is SGHRS, CDR2 YFSETQ. CDR3 sequence reads: CASSFFRGSDTQYF. The CDR3 bases are TGCGCCAGCAGCTTTTTTCGGGGATCCGATACGCAGTATTTT.

The V call is TRBV5-4, the J call TRBJ2-1; 9 nucleotides match TRBD2. Germline CDR1 reads SGHNT; CDR2 reads YYREEE (reference sequence). V lost 3 bases and J lost 7; bases outside the gene matches: 8. The length of the CDR3 is 15 residues. The DNA for the CDR3 is TGTGCCAGCAGCTCAAGCGGGAGGTTTGGAAATGAGCAGTTCTTC. It codes for CASSSSGRFGNEQFF.

This chain connects TRBV27 to TRBJ2-1, with TRBD2 identical over 9 bases. V shed 8 bases and J 6 bases; nucleotides not matched to a gene: 14. CDR1 and CDR2 from the germline V gene are MNHEY and SMNVEV (reference sequence). The CDR3 runs 16 residues. As DNA, the CDR3 is TGTGCCAGCCGCCTTGAACTGGCGGGAGGGCGCAATGAGCAGTTCTTC. It translates to CASRLELAGGRNEQFF.

This clone turned up a few times. V usage is TRBV28 and J usage is TRBJ2-7, with D uncertain. This CDR3 is built from 14 residues. V was clipped by 7 bases and J by 0 bases, with 13 bases between them. Germline loops: CDR1 MDHEN, CDR2 SYDVKM. The CDR3 nucleotides read TGTGCCAGCACCCCCGATAGTTCCTCCTACGAGCAGTACTTC. Translated, it gives CASTPDSSSYEQYF.

The chain has TRBV19 and TRBJ2-3; 14 bases are shared with TRBD2. This CDR3 has 15 amino acids. Germline V lookup: CDR1 LNHDA, CDR2 SQIVND (reference sequence). The junction had 7 bases not matched to a gene; V was cut back by 8 bases and J by 6 bases. The CDR3 here is CASQPGTSGSDTQYF. The CDR3 DNA is TGTGCCAGTCAACCCGGGACTAGCGGGAGTGATACGCAGTATTTT.

The chain combines TRBV5-1 with TRBJ2-1; 8 nucleotides line up with TRBD2. The trim removed 0 bases at V and 7 bases at J, leaving 6 bases unmatched. The CDR3 extends over 15 amino acids. The germline V gene has CDR1 SGHRS and CDR2 YFSETQ. The CDR3 bases are TGCGCCAGCAGCTTGGAGGCTAGCGGGTTAAATGAGCAGTTCTTC. It is translated as CASSLEASGLNEQFF.

The chain couples TRBV12-5 to TRBJ2-7; 7 nucleotides match TRBD2. J gave up 8 bases and V 7 bases, and 14 bases lay outside the gene matches. CDR3 length: 14 amino acids. Germline CDR1 and CDR2: LGHNT and FRNRAP. The CDR3 sequence: CASALADTINKQYF. In DNA, the CDR3 is TGTGCTAGTGCCCTAGCGGACACCATCAACAAGCAGTACTTC.

This chain links TRBV6-5 with TRBJ1-2; no clear D. The CDR3 has 14 residues. Trimming took off 2 bases at V and 4 bases at J, with 11 bases between the two ends. Germline assignment: CDR1 MNHEY and CDR2 SVGAGI. The CDR3 sequence: CASSYLDNRYGYTF. CDR3 DNA sequence: TGTGCCAGCAGTTACCTCGACAACCGCTATGGCTACACCTTC.

Notes on this clone: Other DNA sequences within the sample encode an identical CDR3. This sequence joins TRBV30 and TRBJ2-7, with 8 bases matching TRBD1. Germline loops: CDR1 GTSNPN, CDR2 SVGIG (reference sequence). V lost 3 bases, J lost 3 bases, and 1 base stayed unmatched. The CDR3 has 12 residues. The chain's CDR3 is CAWSTGGYEQYF. The CDR3 region has the DNA TGTGCCTGGAGCACAGGGGGCTACGAGCAGTACTTC.

The sample holds a few counts of this clone. The chain carries TRBV28 and TRBJ2-5, with 9 bases that match TRBD2. The CDR3 is made up of 13 amino acids. Looked up from germline, CDR1 is MDHEN and CDR2 is SYDVKM. The J segment lost 4 bases and the V segment lost 6 bases, leaving 3 bases of the junction unmatched. The CDR3: CASRFSGRETQYF. CDR3 in DNA: TGTGCCAGCAGATTTAGCGGGAGAGAGACCCAGTACTTC.

The J gene is TRBJ1-1, the V gene TRBV7-9; no clear D. The CDR3 loop spans 13 amino acids. The V end lost 2 bases, the J end lost 1 base, and 5 bases lay between the germline ends. Germline CDR1 reads SEHNR; CDR2 reads FQNEAQ (reference sequence). Written as DNA, the CDR3 is TGTGCCAGCAGCTTAAAACAGAACACTGAAGCTTTCTTT. Its protein product is CASSLKQNTEAFF.

The gene calls are TRBV6-6 and TRBJ2-3; D uncertain. The J call may be wrong; the DNA end is better matched by TRBJ1-5. CDR1 is MNHNY and CDR2 is SVGAGI in the germline V gene (reference sequence). CDR3 length: 15 residues. In DNA form, the CDR3 reads TGTGCCAGCAGTTACGGAGTAGCGGGCACAGATACGCAGCATTTT. It specifies CASSYGVAGTDTQHF.

This clone was counted only a few times. V gene TRBV11-2 combines with J gene TRBJ2-7, with D possibly being TRBD2 (6 bases). CDR1 is SGHAT and CDR2 is FQNNGV in the germline V gene. The germline V and J ends were trimmed by 7 bases and 1 base, with 14 bases remaining between them. The CDR3 is made up of 14 amino acids. The CDR3 sequence is CASKRLVESYEQYF. CDR3 nucleotide sequence: TGTGCCAGCAAACGACTAGTTGAGTCCTACGAGCAGTACTTC. The whole variable domain, remainder taken from reference TRBV11-2 and TRBJ2-7, is EAGVAQSPRYKIIEKRQSVAFWCNPISGHATLYWYQQILGQGPKLLIQFQNNGVVDDSQLPKDRFSAERLKGVDSTLKIQPAKLEDSAVYLCASKRLVESYEQYFGPGTRLTVT.

The V gene is TRBV30, the J gene TRBJ2-1; perhaps TRBD1 as D (7 bases). Germline CDR1 GTSNPN, CDR2 SVGIG (reference sequence). V lost 3 bases, J lost 2 bases, and 17 bases lay in between. CDR3 length equals 16 residues. The CDR3 protein is CAWRSGGGITYNEQFF. The CDR3 DNA reads TGTGCCTGGAGGTCCGGAGGGGGCATTACCTACAATGAGCAGTTCTTC.